These 7 T cell receptor beta chains originate from one sample sequenced in a study of glioma-infiltrating T cells. Amplification of TCR alpha and beta CDR3 regions from RNA used iRepertoire nested multiplex PCR. Each CDR3 protein is one row after TCRdb ran MiXCR on the multiplex PCR reads. Of about 130,000 distinct CDR3 sequences listed, 24% were seen once; the top ten hold under 35%. Specimen: glioma tissue, nonneoplastic brain tissue, or PBMCs (not recorded which). Receptors were obtained from a human donor with low-grade glioma or glioblastoma, undergoing nonglioma brain surgery, or in good health (not recorded which).

CDR3 bases: TGCGCCAGCAGCTTGGTAGCGGGGGAGGATACGCAGTATTTT. Amino acids: CASSLVAGEDTQYF. The chain links TRBV5-1 to TRBJ2-3, with 9 bases identical to TRBD2. Unmatched junction bases numbered 2, after V lost 0 bases and J lost 6 bases. CDR3 size: 14 residues. Germline values: CDR1 SGHRS, CDR2 YFSETQ.

To note about this clonotype: The CDR3 carries no conserved terminal phenylalanine or tryptophan, so it likely arises from a read error. CDR3 in DNA: TGTGCCAGCAGTGAGACCGGGGCTACGCAGTATTCT. It translates to CASSETGATQYS. The chain combines TRBV2 with TRBJ2-3, with D perhaps assigned TRBD1 or TRBD2 (5 bases each). Germline V gene sequence: CDR1 SNHLY, CDR2 FYNNEI. The CDR3 runs 12 residues. The ends were cut back, 3 bases at V and 8 bases at J, with 9 bases in the middle.

The chain uses TRBV7-2 and TRBJ2-1; no clear D. The CDR3 is 11 residues long. The V end lost 5 bases, the J end lost 10 bases, and 9 bases lay between the germline ends. Germline CDR1 reads SGHTA; CDR2 reads FQGNSA. CDR3 DNA: TGTGCCAGCAGCAACCTTGGAGAGCAGTTCTTC. Translated: CASSNLGEQFF.

In its sample, this clonotype was seen a few times. The V gene is TRBV10-3, the J gene TRBJ2-3; D is uncertain. The V gene's germline CDR1 is ENHRY and CDR2 SYGVKD. The CDR3 is made up of 12 amino acids. Trimming took off 4 bases at V and 4 bases at J, with 6 bases between the two ends. The CDR3 protein is CAISVDSDTQYF. For the CDR3, the DNA is TGTGCCATCAGTGTTGACTCAGATACGCAGTATTTT.

Concerning this clonotype: This may come from a read error, since a much larger clone is one base off. CDR3 amino acids: CASSNSGPGNIQYF. CDR3 sequence (DNA): TGTGCCAGCAGTAACTCAGGGCCGGGAAACATTCAGTACTTC. V usage is TRBV6-2 or TRBV6-3 and J usage is TRBJ2-4, with D tentatively TRBD1 (5 bases). Germline CDR1 reads MNHEY; CDR2 reads SVGEGT. This CDR3 is built from 14 residues.

This clonotype was seen more than once but under ten times. The chain is built from TRBV28 and TRBJ2-5; D gene unclear. The V end lost 11 bases, the J end lost 4 bases, and 17 bases lay between the germline ends. CDR1 and CDR2 from the germline V gene are MDHEN and SYDVKM. The CDR3 runs 13 residues. In DNA, the CDR3 is TGTGCCGCAAAGGTCCCCCGGAGAGAGACCCAGTACTTC. It yields the protein CAAKVPRRETQYF.

This clonotype was recorded at least ten times. The chain couples TRBV20-1 to TRBJ1-5, with D unresolved. With 5 bases removed from V and 5 bases from J, the gap between germline ends came to 10 bases. The germline CDR1 and CDR2 sequences are DFQATT and SNEGSKA (reference sequence). There are 12 residues in the CDR3. The CDR3 spells CSALGRHQPQHF. The CDR3 nucleotides are TGCAGTGCTCTGGGAAGGCATCAGCCCCAGCATTTT.